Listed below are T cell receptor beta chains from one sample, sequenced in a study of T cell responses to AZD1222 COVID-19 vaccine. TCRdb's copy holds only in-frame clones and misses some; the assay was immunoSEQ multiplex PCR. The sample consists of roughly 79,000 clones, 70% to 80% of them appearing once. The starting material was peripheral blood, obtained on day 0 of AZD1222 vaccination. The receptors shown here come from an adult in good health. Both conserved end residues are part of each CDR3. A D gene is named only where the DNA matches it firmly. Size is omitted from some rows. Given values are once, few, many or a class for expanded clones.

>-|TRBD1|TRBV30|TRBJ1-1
TGTGCCTGCAGGGGGCGAAACACTGAAGCTTTCTTT
CACRGRNTEAFF
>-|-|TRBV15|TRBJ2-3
TGTGCCACCAGGGATCCTCGGGGGCCAGGAGATACGCAGTATTTT
CATRDPRGPGDTQYF
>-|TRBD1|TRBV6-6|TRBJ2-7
TGTGCCAGCAGCTTATATGGGACAGGAACCTCCTACGAGCAGTACTTC
CASSLYGTGTSYEQYF
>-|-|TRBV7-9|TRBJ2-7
TGTGCCAGCAGCTCTTCCTATTACGAGCAGTACTTC
CASSSSYYEQYF
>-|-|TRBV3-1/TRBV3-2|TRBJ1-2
TGTGCCAGCAGCCAAGATTGGGGTAGTGGCGGCTACACCTTC
CASSQDWGSGGYTF
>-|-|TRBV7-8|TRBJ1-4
TGTGCCAGCAGCTCCCAAAATGGACAGCGAAATGAAAAACTGTTTTTT
CASSSQNGQRNEKLFF
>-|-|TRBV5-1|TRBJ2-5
TGCGCCAGCAGCTTGGCCGGGAACAGCCAAGAGACCCAGTACTTC
CASSLAGNSQETQYF
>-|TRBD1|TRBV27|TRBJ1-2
TGTGCCAGCAGTATTTCGGACAGGGGTTACTACACCTTC
CASSISDRGYYTF
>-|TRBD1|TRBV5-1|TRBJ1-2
TGCGCCAGCAGCTCGAACCCCGGGACAGGGAGTGGCTACACCTTC
CASSSNPGTGSGYTF
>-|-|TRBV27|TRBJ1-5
TGTGCCAGCAGCCCGGGACGGGATAGCAATCAGCCCCAGCATTTT
CASSPGRDSNQPQHF
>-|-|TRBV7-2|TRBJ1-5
TGTGCCAGCAGCTTAGGAGTCTGGGGGCAGCCCCAGCATTTT
CASSLGVWGQPQHF
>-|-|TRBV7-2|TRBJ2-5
TGTGCCAGCAGACCGGACTCGAGGGGGGAGACCCAGTACTTC
CASRPDSRGETQYF
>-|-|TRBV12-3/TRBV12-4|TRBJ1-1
TGTGCCAGCAGTTTAACCCGAAACACTGAAGCTTTCTTT
CASSLTRNTEAFF
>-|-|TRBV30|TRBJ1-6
TGTGCCTGGGGTCCCAACCAGGATTCACCCCTCCACTTT
CAWGPNQDSPLHF
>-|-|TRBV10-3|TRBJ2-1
TGTGCCATCAGTGAGGACGGTTACAATGAGCAGTTCTTC
CAISEDGYNEQFF
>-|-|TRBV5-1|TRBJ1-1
TGCGCCAGCAGCCCCTGGGAAGGGGCGAACACTGAAGCTTTCTTT
CASSPWEGANTEAFF
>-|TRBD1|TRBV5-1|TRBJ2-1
TGCGCCAGCAGCGGGACGGACAGGGCCAACAATGAGCAGTTCTTC
CASSGTDRANNEQFF
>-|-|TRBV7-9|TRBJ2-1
TGTGCCAGCAGTCGTACGTTGGGTGAGCAGTTCTTC
CASSRTLGEQFF
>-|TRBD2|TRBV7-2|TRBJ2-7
TGTGCCAGCAGCTTTGCGGGAGCCTACGAGCAGTACTTC
CASSFAGAYEQYF
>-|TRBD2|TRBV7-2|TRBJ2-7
TGTGCCAGCAGCTTGACTAGCCATAGAGGCCACGAGCAGTACTTC
CASSLTSHRGHEQYF
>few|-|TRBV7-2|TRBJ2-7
TGTGCCAGCAGCTTAAGCGGCGGAAGGACCTACGAGCAGTACTTC
CASSLSGGRTYEQYF
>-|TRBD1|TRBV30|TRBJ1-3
TGTGCCTGGAGTGTATGGGACAGAGGAAACACCATATATTTT
CAWSVWDRGNTIYF
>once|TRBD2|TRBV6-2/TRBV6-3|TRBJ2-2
TGTGCCAGCAGTAAGGGACTAGCGGTTACGAACACCGGGGAGCTGTTTTTT
CASSKGLAVTNTGELFF
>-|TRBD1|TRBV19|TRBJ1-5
TGTGCCAGTAGTGCTCAGGGGGCTGGCGGCAATCAGCCCCAGCATTTT
CASSAQGAGGNQPQHF
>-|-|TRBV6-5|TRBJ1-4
TGTGCCAGCAGTTATCAGAATCCAACTAATGAAAAACTGTTTTTT
CASSYQNPTNEKLFF
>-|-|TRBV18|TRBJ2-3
TGTGCCAGCTCACTAGAAACAGATACGCAGTATTTT
CASSLETDTQYF
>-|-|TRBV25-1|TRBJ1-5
TGTGCCAGCAGTGAGCACGGCGAGCAGCCCCAGCATTTT
CASSEHGEQPQHF
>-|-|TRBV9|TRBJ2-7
TGTGCCAGCAGCGTAGAGGACAGACCCTACGAGCAGTACTTC
CASSVEDRPYEQYF
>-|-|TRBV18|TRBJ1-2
TGTGCCAGCTCAGAAGGCTATGGCTACACCTTC
CASSEGYGYTF
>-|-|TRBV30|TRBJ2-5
TGTGCCTGGAGCGGACAGGGAGGGGAGACCCAGTACTTC
CAWSGQGGETQYF
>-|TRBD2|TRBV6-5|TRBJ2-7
TGTGCCAGCAGTTCCCCGCCGGGGGGAGACTACGAGCAGTACTTC
CASSSPPGGDYEQYF
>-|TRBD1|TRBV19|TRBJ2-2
TGTGCCAGTCGGGACAGGGAGAACACCGGGGAGCTGTTTTTT
CASRDRENTGELFF
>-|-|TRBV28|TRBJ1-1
TGTGCCAGCCGTTTCGGGGAGGCAAGGGCTGAAGCTTTCTTT
CASRFGEARAEAFF
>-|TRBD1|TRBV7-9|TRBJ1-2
TGTGCCAGCAGCCCGCACCCCGACGGGACAGGGGACTATGGCTACACCTTC
CASSPHPDGTGDYGYTF
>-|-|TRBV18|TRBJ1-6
TGTGCCAGCTCACCCTCCGGGCGGGACTCACCCCTCCACTTT
CASSPSGRDSPLHF
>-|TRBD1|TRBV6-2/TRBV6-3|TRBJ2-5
TGTGCCAGCAGTTTGCCGGACAGGGAGACCCAGTACTTC
CASSLPDRETQYF
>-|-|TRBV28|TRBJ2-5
TGTGCCAGCAGTGCGTACCTTGGCGAGACCCAGTACTTC
CASSAYLGETQYF
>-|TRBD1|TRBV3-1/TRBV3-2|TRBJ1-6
TGTGCCAGCAGCCTAAGATGGGACAGGGGATATAATTCACCCCTCCACTTT
CASSLRWDRGYNSPLHF
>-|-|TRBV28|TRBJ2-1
TGTGCCAGCTTACCGGGGTGGGCCTACAATGAGCAGTTCTTC
CASLPGWAYNEQFF
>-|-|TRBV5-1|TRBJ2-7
TGCGCCAGCAGCTCCGCGGACCCCTACGAGCAGTACTTC
CASSSADPYEQYF
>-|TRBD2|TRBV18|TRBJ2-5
TGTGCCAGCTCACCACCTGGGACTAGCGGGGGAGAGACCCAGTACTTC
CASSPPGTSGGETQYF
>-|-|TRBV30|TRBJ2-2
TGTGCCTGGAGTGTTGGGCTCCCATACCGAAACACCGGGGAGCTGTTTTTT
CAWSVGLPYRNTGELFF
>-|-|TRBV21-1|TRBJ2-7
TGTGCCAGCAGCGACTCCGACGGCGAGGACTGGACCTACGAGCAGTACTTC
CASSDSDGEDWTYEQYF
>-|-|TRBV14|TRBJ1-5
TGTGCCAGCAGCCAAGACAGAACCCCCGATCAGCCCCAGCATTTT
CASSQDRTPDQPQHF
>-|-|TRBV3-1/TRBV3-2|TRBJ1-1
TGTGCCAGCAGCCAAGAGGACAGCAACACTGAAGCTTTCTTT
CASSQEDSNTEAFF
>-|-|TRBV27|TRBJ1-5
TGTGCCAGCAGTTTTTCGGCTGAAGGTACGAATCAGCCCCAGCATTTT
CASSFSAEGTNQPQHF
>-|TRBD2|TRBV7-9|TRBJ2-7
TGTGCCAGCAGCTTAGTGACTAGCGGGAGCTACGAGCAGTACTTC
CASSLVTSGSYEQYF
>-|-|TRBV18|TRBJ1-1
TGTGCCAGCTCACCCCGAGGGGATACTGAAGCTTTCTTT
CASSPRGDTEAFF
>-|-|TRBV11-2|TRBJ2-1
TGTGCCAGCAGCTCGATCCGGGACGGGTTTGGCGGGTTCTTC
CASSSIRDGFGGFF
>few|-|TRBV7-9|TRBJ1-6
TGTGCCAGCAGCCCCGGAGGAAGCTCCTATAATTCACCCCTCCACTTT
CASSPGGSSYNSPLHF
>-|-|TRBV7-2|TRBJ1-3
TGTGCCAGCAGCTTAGGCGGGGGGGCTGGAAACACCATATATTTT
CASSLGGGAGNTIYF
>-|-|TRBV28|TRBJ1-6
TGTGCCAGCAGTTCAATCGGACCGAGCTCCTATAATTCACCCCTCCACTTT
CASSSIGPSSYNSPLHF
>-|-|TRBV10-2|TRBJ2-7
TGCGCCAGCAGTGAGTCGCGCAGGGGCTACGAGCAGTACTTC
CASSESRRGYEQYF
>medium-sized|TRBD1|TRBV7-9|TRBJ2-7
TGTGCCAGCGCTGGGACAGAGTCGTACTACGAGCAGTACTTC
CASAGTESYYEQYF
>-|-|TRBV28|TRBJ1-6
TGTGCCAGCAGTTTGTCATGGCAGGGGTCCTCACCCCTCCACTTT
CASSLSWQGSSPLHF
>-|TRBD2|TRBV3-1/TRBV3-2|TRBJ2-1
TGTGCCAGCAGCTCCCGGACAACGGGGGGCAATGAGCAGTTCTTC
CASSSRTTGGNEQFF
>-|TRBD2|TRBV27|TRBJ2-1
TGTGCCAGCACCCTAGCGGGAGGAAGCAATGAGCAGTTCTTC
CASTLAGGSNEQFF
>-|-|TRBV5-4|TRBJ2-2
TGTGCCAGCAGCTCTTGGGGGGCGGGGACCGGGGAGCTGTTTTTT
CASSSWGAGTGELFF